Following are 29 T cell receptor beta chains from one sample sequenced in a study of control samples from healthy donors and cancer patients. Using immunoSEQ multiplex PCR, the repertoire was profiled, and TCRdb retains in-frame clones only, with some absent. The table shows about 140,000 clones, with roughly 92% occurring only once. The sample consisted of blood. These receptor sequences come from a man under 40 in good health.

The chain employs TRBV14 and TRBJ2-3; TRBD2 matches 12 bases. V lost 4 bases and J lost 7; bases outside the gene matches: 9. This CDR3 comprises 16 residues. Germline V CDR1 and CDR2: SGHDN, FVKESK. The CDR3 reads CASSPWTSGIKNTQYF. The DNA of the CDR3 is TGTGCCAGCAGCCCCTGGACTAGCGGGATTAAGAATACGCAGTATTTT.

The CDR3 protein is CASRPTEYSYEQYF. CDR3 DNA sequence: TGTGCCAGCAGGCCGACAGAGTATTCCTACGAGCAGTACTTC. V usage is TRBV2 and J usage is TRBJ2-7; possibly TRBD1 for D (5 bases). Germline CDR1 SNHLY, CDR2 FYNNEI. The CDR3 contains 14 residues. Trimming left V 6 bases short and J 1 base short, with 13 bases between.

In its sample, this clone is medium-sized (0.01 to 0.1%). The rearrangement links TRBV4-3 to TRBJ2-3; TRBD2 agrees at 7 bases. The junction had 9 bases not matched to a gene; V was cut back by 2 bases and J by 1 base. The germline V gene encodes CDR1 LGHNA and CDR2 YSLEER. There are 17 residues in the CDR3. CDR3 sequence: CASSQSLGLVGTDTQYF. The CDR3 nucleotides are TGCGCCAGCAGCCAATCCTTAGGACTAGTTGGCACAGATACGCAGTATTTT.

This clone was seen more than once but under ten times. The CDR3 reads CSVKGSGNTIYF. CDR3 bases: TGCAGCGTTAAGGGCTCTGGAAACACCATATATTTT. V gene TRBV29-1 combines with J gene TRBJ1-3; D is unresolved. CDR1 and CDR2 (germline): SQVTM, ANQGSEA. V was trimmed by 5 bases and J by 0 bases, leaving 5 bases between them. This CDR3 has 12 amino acids.

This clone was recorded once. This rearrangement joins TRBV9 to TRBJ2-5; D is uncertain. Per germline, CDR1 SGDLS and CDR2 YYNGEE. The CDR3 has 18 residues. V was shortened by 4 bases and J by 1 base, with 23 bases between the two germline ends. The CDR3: CASSTPVFGSGVQETQYF. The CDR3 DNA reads TGTGCCAGCAGCACCCCGGTTTTCGGGTCGGGCGTCCAAGAGACCCAGTACTTC.

The CDR3 loop reads CASSLAPQETQYF. In DNA form, the CDR3 reads TGCGCCAGCAGCTTGGCCCCCCAAGAGACCCAGTACTTC. The chain is built from TRBV5-1 and TRBJ2-5; D is uncertain. CDR1 and CDR2 (germline): SGHRS, YFSETQ. V was clipped by 0 bases and J by 1 base, with 4 bases between them. This CDR3 has 13 residues. Full variable domain (rest looked up from reference TRBV5-1 and TRBJ2-5): KAGVTQTPRYLIKTRGQQVTLSCSPISGHRSVSWYQQTPGQGLQFLFEYFSETQRNKGNFPGRFSGRQFSNSRSEMNVSTLELGDSALYLCASSLAPQETQYFGPGTRLLVL.

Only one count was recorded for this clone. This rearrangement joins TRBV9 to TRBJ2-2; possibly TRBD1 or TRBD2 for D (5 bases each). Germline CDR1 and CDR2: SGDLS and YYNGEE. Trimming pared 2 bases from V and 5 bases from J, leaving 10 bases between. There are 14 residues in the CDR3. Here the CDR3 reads CASSVQGGTGELFF. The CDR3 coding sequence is TGTGCCAGCAGCGTTCAGGGCGGGACCGGGGAGCTGTTTTTT.

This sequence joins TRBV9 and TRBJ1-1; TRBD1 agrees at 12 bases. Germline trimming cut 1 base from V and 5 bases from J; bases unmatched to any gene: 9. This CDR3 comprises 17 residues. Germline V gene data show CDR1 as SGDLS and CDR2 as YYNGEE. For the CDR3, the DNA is TGTGCCAGCAGCGTAAGCAGAGGGACAGGGGGCAGGACTGAAGCTTTCTTT. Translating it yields CASSVSRGTGGRTEAFF. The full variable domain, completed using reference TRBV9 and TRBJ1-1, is DSGVTQTPKHLITATGQRVTLRCSPRSGDLSVYWYQQSLDQGLQFLIQYYNGEERAKGNILERFSAQQFPDLHSELNLSSLELGDSALYFCASSVSRGTGGRTEAFFGQGTRLTVV.

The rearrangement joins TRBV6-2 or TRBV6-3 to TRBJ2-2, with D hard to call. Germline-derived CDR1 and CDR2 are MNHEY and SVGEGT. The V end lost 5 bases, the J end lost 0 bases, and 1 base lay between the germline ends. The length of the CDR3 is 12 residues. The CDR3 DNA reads TGTGCCAGCAGTCCGAACACCGGGGAGCTGTTTTTT. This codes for CASSPNTGELFF.

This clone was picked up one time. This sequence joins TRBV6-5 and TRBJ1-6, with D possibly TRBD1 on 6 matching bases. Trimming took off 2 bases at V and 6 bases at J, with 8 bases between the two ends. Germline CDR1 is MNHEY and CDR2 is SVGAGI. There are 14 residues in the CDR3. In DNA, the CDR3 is TGTGCCAGCAGTTACCGGACAGTTAATTCACCCCTCCACTTT. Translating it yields CASSYRTVNSPLHF.

The DNA of the CDR3 is TGTGCCAGCACTGGACAGGCGCTCTCCTACGAGCAGTACTTC. Its protein product is CASTGQALSYEQYF. The gene calls are TRBV6-5 and TRBJ2-7, with TRBD1 matching over 7 bases. Germline V gene lookup returns CDR1 MNHEY and CDR2 SVGAGI. V lost 7 bases, J lost 0 bases, and 6 bases stayed unmatched. The CDR3 runs 14 residues.

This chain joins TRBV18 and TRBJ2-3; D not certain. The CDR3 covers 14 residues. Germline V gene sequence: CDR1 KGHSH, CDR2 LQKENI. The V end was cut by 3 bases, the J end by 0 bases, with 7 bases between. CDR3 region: CASSPLRSTDTQYF. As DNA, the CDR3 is TGTGCCAGCTCACCCCTTCGTAGCACAGATACGCAGTATTTT.

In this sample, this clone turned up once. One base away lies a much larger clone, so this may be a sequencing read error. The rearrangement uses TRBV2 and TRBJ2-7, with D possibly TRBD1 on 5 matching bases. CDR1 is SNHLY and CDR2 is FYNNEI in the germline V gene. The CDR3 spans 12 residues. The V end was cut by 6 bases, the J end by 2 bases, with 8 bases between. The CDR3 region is CASRRQTYEQYF. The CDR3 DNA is TGTGCCAGCAGGAGACAGACCTACGAGCAGTACTTC.

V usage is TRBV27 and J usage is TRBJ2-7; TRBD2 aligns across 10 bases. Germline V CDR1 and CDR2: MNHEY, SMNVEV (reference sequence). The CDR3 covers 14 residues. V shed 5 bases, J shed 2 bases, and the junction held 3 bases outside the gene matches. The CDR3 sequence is CASSPGTSAYEQYF. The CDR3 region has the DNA TGTGCCAGCAGTCCCGGGACTAGCGCCTACGAGCAGTACTTC.

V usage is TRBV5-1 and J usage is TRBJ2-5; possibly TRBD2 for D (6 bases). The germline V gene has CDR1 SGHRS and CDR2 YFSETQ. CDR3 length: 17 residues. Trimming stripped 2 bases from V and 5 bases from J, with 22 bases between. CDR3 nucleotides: TGCGCCAGCAGCTTTGCTTTGATGGGGACTCGGGGTGAGACCCAGTACTTC. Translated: CASSFALMGTRGETQYF.

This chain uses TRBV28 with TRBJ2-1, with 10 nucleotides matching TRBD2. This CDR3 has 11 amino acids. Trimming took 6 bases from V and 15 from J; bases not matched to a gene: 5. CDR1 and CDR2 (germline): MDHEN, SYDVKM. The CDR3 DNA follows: TGTGCCAGCAGGGGACTAGCGTGGCTGTTCTTC. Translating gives CASRGLAWLFF.

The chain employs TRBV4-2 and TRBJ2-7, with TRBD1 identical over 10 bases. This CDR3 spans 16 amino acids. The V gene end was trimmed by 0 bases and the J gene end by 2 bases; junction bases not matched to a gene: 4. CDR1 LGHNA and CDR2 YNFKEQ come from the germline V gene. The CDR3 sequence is CASSQDLGTGAYEQYF. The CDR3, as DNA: TGTGCCAGCAGCCAAGATCTCGGGACAGGGGCCTACGAGCAGTACTTC.

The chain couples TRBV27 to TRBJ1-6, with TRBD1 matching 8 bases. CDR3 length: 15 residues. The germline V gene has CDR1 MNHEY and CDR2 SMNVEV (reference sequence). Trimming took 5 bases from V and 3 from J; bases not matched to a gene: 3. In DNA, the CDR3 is TGTGCCAGCAGTGAACAGGGGGACTATAATTCACCCCTCCACTTT. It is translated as CASSEQGDYNSPLHF.

DNA of the CDR3: TGTGCCAGCAGTTTGGCTCTAGCAGAATACAATGAGCAGTTCTTC. Its translation: CASSLALAEYNEQFF. The rearrangement joins TRBV28 to TRBJ2-1; D possibly corresponds to TRBD2 (5 bases). Trimming removed 3 bases at V and 4 bases at J, with 13 bases between. CDR3 length: 15 residues. The V gene's germline CDR1 is MDHEN and CDR2 SYDVKM.

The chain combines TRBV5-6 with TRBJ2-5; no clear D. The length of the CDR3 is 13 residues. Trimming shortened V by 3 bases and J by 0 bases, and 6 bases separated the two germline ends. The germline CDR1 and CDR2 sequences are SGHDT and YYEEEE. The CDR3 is CASSSNNQETQYF. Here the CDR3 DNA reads TGTGCCAGCAGCTCGAACAACCAAGAGACCCAGTACTTC.

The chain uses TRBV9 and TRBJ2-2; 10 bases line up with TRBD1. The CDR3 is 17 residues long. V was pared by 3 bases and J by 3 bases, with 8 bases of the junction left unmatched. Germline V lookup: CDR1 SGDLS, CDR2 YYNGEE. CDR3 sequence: CASSATGTGDHTGELFF. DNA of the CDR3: TGTGCCAGCAGCGCAACCGGGACAGGGGACCACACCGGGGAGCTGTTTTTT.

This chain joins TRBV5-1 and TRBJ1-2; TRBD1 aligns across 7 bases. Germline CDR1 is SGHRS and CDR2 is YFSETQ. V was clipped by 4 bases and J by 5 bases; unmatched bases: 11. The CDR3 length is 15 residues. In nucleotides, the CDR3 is TGCGCCAGCAGCCTACGGACAGGAACATTTTATGGCTACACCTTC. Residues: CASSLRTGTFYGYTF.

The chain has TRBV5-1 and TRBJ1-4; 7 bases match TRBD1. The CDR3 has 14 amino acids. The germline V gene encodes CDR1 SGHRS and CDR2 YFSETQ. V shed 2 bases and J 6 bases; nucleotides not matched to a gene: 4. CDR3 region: CASSFLGGDEKLFF. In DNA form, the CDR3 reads TGCGCCAGCAGCTTTTTAGGGGGCGATGAAAAACTGTTTTTT.

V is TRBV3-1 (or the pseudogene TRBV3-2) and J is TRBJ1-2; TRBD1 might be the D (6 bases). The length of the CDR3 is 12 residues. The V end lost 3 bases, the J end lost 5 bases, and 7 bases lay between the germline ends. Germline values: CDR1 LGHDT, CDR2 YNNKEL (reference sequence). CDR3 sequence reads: CASSQRGYGYTF. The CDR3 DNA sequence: TGTGCCAGCAGCCAGAGGGGGTATGGCTACACCTTC.

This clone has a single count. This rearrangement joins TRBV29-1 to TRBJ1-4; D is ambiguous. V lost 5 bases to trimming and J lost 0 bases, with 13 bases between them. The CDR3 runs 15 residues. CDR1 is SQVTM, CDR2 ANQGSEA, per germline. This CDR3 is CSVSTQLSTNEKLFF. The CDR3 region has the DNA TGCAGCGTTTCAACCCAGTTATCAACTAATGAAAAACTGTTTTTT.

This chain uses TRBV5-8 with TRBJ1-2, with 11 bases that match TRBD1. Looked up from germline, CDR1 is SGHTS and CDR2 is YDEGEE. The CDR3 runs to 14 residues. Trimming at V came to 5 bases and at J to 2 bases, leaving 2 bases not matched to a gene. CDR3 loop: CASRDRGLNYGYTF. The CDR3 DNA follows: TGTGCCAGCAGGGACAGGGGGCTGAACTATGGCTACACCTTC. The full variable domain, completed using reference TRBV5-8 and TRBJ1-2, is EAGVTQSPTHLIKTRGQQATLRCSPISGHTSVYWYQQALGLGLQFLLWYDEGEERNRGNFPPRFSGRQFPNYSSELNVNALELEDSALYLCASRDRGLNYGYTFGSGTRLTVV.

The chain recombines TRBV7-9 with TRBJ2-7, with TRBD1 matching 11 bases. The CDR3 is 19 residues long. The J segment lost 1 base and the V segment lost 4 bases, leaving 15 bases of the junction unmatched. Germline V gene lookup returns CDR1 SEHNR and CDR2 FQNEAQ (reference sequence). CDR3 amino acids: CASSSTPGTGGSKSYEQYF. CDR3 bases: TGTGCCAGCAGCTCGACCCCCGGGACAGGGGGTTCGAAATCCTACGAGCAGTACTTC.

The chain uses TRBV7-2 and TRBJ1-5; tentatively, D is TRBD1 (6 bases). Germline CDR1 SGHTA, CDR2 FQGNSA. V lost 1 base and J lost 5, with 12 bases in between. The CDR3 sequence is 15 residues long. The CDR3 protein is CASSLEGGRYQPQHF. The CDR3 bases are TGTGCCAGCAGCTTAGAAGGGGGAAGGTATCAGCCCCAGCATTTT.

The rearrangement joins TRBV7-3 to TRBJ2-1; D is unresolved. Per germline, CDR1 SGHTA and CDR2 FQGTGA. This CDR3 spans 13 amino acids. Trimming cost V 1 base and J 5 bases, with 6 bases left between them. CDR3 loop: CASSLNRDNEQFF. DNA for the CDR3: TGTGCCAGCAGCTTAAATAGGGACAATGAGCAGTTCTTC.